Listed below are T cell receptor beta chains from one sample, sequenced in a study of blood T cell repertoires in COVID-19. The protocol was immunoSEQ multiplex PCR, while the TCRdb copy is restricted to in-frame clones and leaves out a portion. Seen here are roughly 250,000 clones, 84% observed once, and the top ten hold about 9.1%. Material: peripheral blood. The receptors were gathered from a human donor in a cohort sampled during active COVID-19. The CDR3 runs from the conserved cysteine through the conserved F or W. A D gene is named only where the DNA matches it firmly. Clone size, where shown, is once, few, many, or a class for clones that have expanded.

J gene | D gene | V gene | clone size | CDR3 DNA | CDR3 protein
TRBJ2-7 | TRBD2 | TRBV6-2/TRBV6-3 | NA | TGTGCCAGCAGTAAACGAGACCTAGGGGCGGGGGTCCTCTCCTACGAGCAGTACTTC | CASSKRDLGAGVLSYEQYF
TRBJ2-2 | NA | TRBV19 | NA | TGTGCCAGTAGTATCGAGGCAGCGGAAATTGGAACCGGGGAGCTGTTTTTT | CASSIEAAEIGTGELFF
TRBJ2-2 | NA | TRBV29-1 | NA | TGCAGCGTTCGGCGGGGCACCGGGGAGCTGTTTTTT | CSVRRGTGELFF
TRBJ2-1 | TRBD2 | TRBV18 | NA | TGTGCCAGCTCAGTCTCAGCGGGAACGTACAATGAGCAGTTCTTC | CASSVSAGTYNEQFF
TRBJ2-2 | NA | TRBV10-3 | NA | TGTGCCATCAGTGAGACGAGGTGGACAGTTTTTTCGTGGGTGAGTGGCGGGGAGCTGTTTTTT | CAISETRWTVFSWVSGGELFF
TRBJ1-1 | NA | TRBV2 | NA | TGTGCCAGCGGCACGTACAGGGTAAACACTGAAGCTTTCTTT | CASGTYRVNTEAFF
TRBJ2-7 | TRBD1 | TRBV4-1 | once | TGCGCCAGCAGCCCCTGGGACAGATCCTACGAGCAGTACTTC | CASSPWDRSYEQYF
TRBJ1-4 | NA | TRBV7-8 | many | TGTGCCAGCAGACTTCGGGGGAGCGAAAAACTGTTTTTT | CASRLRGSEKLFF
TRBJ1-1 | NA | TRBV18 | NA | TGTGCCAGCTCACCCCCGGGGAGCCGGAACACTGAAGCTTTCTTT | CASSPPGSRNTEAFF
TRBJ1-4 | NA | TRBV5-4 | NA | TGTGCCAGCAGCTTCGGCAGGGCTAATGAAAAACTGTTTTTT | CASSFGRANEKLFF
TRBJ1-2 | NA | TRBV27 | NA | TGTGCCAGCAGTACTACCGGGTCCTTCTATGGCTACACCTTC | CASSTTGSFYGYTF
TRBJ2-1 | TRBD2 | TRBV4-1 | NA | TGCGCCAGCAGCCAAAATCCGGGACTAGCGGGAGGTGAGCAGTTCTTC | CASSQNPGLAGGEQFF
TRBJ2-7 | NA | TRBV24-1 | NA | TGTGCCACCAGTGATTTCACTGGACTTCCATCAGCCCACCACTCCTACGAGCAGTACTTC | CATSDFTGLPSAHHSYEQYF
TRBJ2-4 | NA | TRBV27 | NA | TGTGCCAGCAGACTAGACTATCTGTCCATTCAGTACTTC | CASRLDYLSIQYF
TRBJ2-7 | TRBD2 | TRBV10-3 | NA | TGTGCCATCAGTTCGGGACTAGCGGCCTACGAGCAGTACTTC | CAISSGLAAYEQYF
TRBJ1-6 | TRBD1 | TRBV7-4 | once | TGTGCCAGCAGCTCCCAACCCGGACAGGGGAGCGATAATTCACCCCTCCACTTT | CASSSQPGQGSDNSPLHF
TRBJ1-2 | NA | TRBV9 | NA | TGTGCCAGCAGCGTAGAGGCTGGCGGGGGTGGCTACACCTTC | CASSVEAGGGGYTF
TRBJ1-5 | TRBD1 | TRBV6-5 | NA | TGTGCCGTGAAACCGGGACAGGGGGACAATCAGCCCCAGCATTTT | CAVKPGQGDNQPQHF
TRBJ1-3 | NA | TRBV12-5 | few | TGTGCTAGTGGTATCGGACAGTCTGGAAACACCATATATTTT | CASGIGQSGNTIYF
TRBJ2-5 | NA | TRBV5-1 | NA | TGCGCCAGCAGCTTGGAAGGACAGACGACCCAAGAGACCCAGTACTTC | CASSLEGQTTQETQYF